The 21 T cell receptor beta chains presented below share a single source sample, sequenced in a study of T cell changes during pregnancy in multiple sclerosis. Sequencing was performed with immunoSEQ multiplex PCR; in TCRdb, only in-frame clones are kept and a portion is missing. This table has 35,000 to 50,000 clones, 87% appearing once. This sample comprised CD4+ T cells from peripheral blood mononuclear cells, obtained after pregnancy. The receptors stem from a female donor with multiple sclerosis, enrolled in a pregnancy study.

The V call is TRBV10-3, the J call TRBJ2-5, with TRBD2 matching 10 bases. The trim removed 8 bases at V and 10 bases at J, leaving 16 bases unmatched. Germline V gene sequence: CDR1 ENHRY, CDR2 SYGVKD. The CDR3 runs 15 residues. The CDR3 DNA reads as TGTGCCATCCCTCCGGCTAGCGGGAGCCCCGGAGACCAGTACTTC. This gives the protein CAIPPASGSPGDQYF.

The J gene is TRBJ2-3, the V gene TRBV19; D is unclear. Germline lookup yields CDR1 LNHDA and CDR2 SQIVND (reference sequence). V lost 6 bases to trimming and J lost 5 bases, with 6 bases between them. CDR3 length equals 11 residues. DNA for the CDR3: TGTGCCAGTAGGCGCGGAGATACGCAGTATTTT. Protein: CASRRGDTQYF.

The V call is TRBV10-1, the J call TRBJ1-2; no firm D call. The CDR3 contains 12 residues. V lost 4 bases to trimming and J lost 2 bases, with 5 bases between them. Germline V lookup: CDR1 WNHNN, CDR2 SYGVQD (reference sequence). The CDR3 sequence: CASSARNYGYTF. The CDR3 DNA reads TGCGCCAGCAGTGCCAGGAACTATGGCTACACCTTC.

The chain couples TRBV5-4 to TRBJ1-2; D gene ambiguous. Trimming left V 5 bases short and J 3 bases short, with 8 bases between. The CDR3 extends over 12 amino acids. In germline, CDR1 is SGHNT, CDR2 YYREEE (reference sequence). CDR3 bases: TGTGCCAGCAGTAGGACTTACTATGGCTACACCTTC. Its translation: CASSRTYYGYTF.

This clone was observed a handful of times. The chain joins TRBV7-6 to TRBJ1-2; D uncertain. The CDR3 consists of 14 residues. Trimming stripped 1 base from V and 4 bases from J, with 10 bases between. The V gene's germline CDR1 is SGHVS and CDR2 FNYEAQ. This CDR3 reads CASSLEGGSYGYTF. The CDR3 DNA reads TGTGCCAGCAGCTTAGAAGGAGGTAGCTATGGCTACACCTTC. The full variable domain, its missing parts supplied by reference TRBV7-6 and TRBJ1-2, is GAGVSQSPRYKVTKRGQDVALRCDPISGHVSLYWYRQALGQGPEFLTYFNYEAQQDKSGLPNDRFSAERPEGSISTLTIQRTEQRDSAMYRCASSLEGGSYGYTFGSGTRLTVV.

The rearrangement joins TRBV7-2 to TRBJ1-4; a weak D match, TRBD1 (5 bases). CDR3 size: 14 residues. CDR1 is SGHTA, CDR2 FQGNSA, per germline. Trimming shortened V by 1 base and J by 8 bases, and 11 bases separated the two germline ends. The CDR3: CASSLVGGWEKLFF. CDR3 in DNA: TGTGCCAGCAGCTTAGTGGGGGGTTGGGAAAAACTGTTTTTT.

The chain couples TRBV6-1 to TRBJ2-3; TRBD2 aligns across 7 bases. The CDR3 covers 14 residues. CDR1 MNHNS and CDR2 SASEGT come from the germline V gene. J was trimmed by 6 bases and V by 4 bases; bases with no gene match: 7. CDR3 in amino acids: CASSVRGGFDTQYF. The CDR3, as DNA: TGTGCCAGCAGTGTGAGGGGAGGGTTCGATACGCAGTATTTT.

V is TRBV28 and J is TRBJ1-5; D remains ambiguous. The CDR3 runs to 16 residues. V gave up 4 bases and J gave up 4 bases, with 17 bases separating them. Germline V CDR1 and CDR2: MDHEN, SYDVKM. For the CDR3, the DNA is TGTGCCAGCAGTTCCCAAGCGGGGAGGGCGAATCAGCCCCAGCATTTT. Translating it yields CASSSQAGRANQPQHF.

V gene TRBV7-2 combines with J gene TRBJ1-2; the D gene is possibly TRBD1 (5 bases). Germline-derived CDR1 and CDR2 are SGHTA and FQGNSA. This CDR3 contains 14 residues. The germline V and J ends were trimmed by 3 bases and 3 bases, with 11 bases remaining between them. The CDR3 loop is CASSFLPGDYGYTF. In nucleotides, the CDR3 is TGTGCCAGCAGCTTTTTGCCGGGGGACTATGGCTACACCTTC.

This chain joins TRBV11-2 and TRBJ2-7, with unresolved D. Trimming left V 5 bases short and J 3 bases short, with 5 bases between. CDR3 size: 11 residues. Germline CDR1 SGHAT, CDR2 FQNNGV. In nucleotides, the CDR3 is TGTGCCAGCAGCCCCTACTACGAGCAGTACTTC. This encodes CASSPYYEQYF.

This rearrangement joins TRBV5-4 to TRBJ1-1; tentative D call: TRBD1 (6 bases). The CDR3 is made up of 14 amino acids. The germline gives CDR1 SGHNT, CDR2 YYREEE (reference sequence). Between the trimmed V and J ends, which lost 4 bases and 4 bases, there was a span of 14 bases. CDR3 DNA sequence: TGTGCCAGCAGCATCACAGGGAGGGTCACTGAAGCTTTCTTT. Residues: CASSITGRVTEAFF.

The V call is TRBV7-9, the J call TRBJ1-1; 9 bases map to TRBD1. V dropped 1 base and J dropped 11; count of bases not matched to a gene: 5. This CDR3 spans 13 amino acids. Germline V gene data show CDR1 as SEHNR and CDR2 as FQNEAQ (reference sequence). The DNA of the CDR3 is TGTGCCAGCAGCTTAGGGGGACAGGGCGAGGCTTTCTTT. This codes for CASSLGGQGEAFF.

The chain joins TRBV21-1 to TRBJ1-2; TRBD1, as called in the table, went unchecked against the DNA. TRBV21-1 is a recognized pseudogene. This CDR3 contains 14 residues. CDR3 loop: CASIQQGWDYGYTF. In nucleotides, the CDR3 is TGTGCCAGCATCCAACAGGGTTGGGACTATGGCTACACCTTC.

Only one count was recorded for this clone. The J gene is TRBJ2-2, the V gene TRBV10-3, with D perhaps TRBD1 (6 bases). The V and J ends lost 6 bases and 2 bases respectively, with 13 bases between them. Germline CDR1 is ENHRY and CDR2 is SYGVKD. This CDR3 has 15 amino acids. The CDR3 spells CAIRSGRGNTGELFF. The CDR3 coding sequence is TGTGCCATCAGGAGCGGCAGGGGTAACACCGGGGAGCTGTTTTTT.

This chain uses TRBV15 with TRBJ1-2; 9 bases agree with TRBD1. This CDR3 spans 17 amino acids. V was pared by 0 bases and J by 3 bases, with 8 bases of the junction left unmatched. Germline CDR1 and CDR2: LNHNV and YYDKDF (reference sequence). CDR3 residues: CATSRDYRDRADYGYTF. CDR3 in DNA: TGTGCCACCAGCAGAGATTACCGGGACAGGGCTGACTATGGCTACACCTTC.

In its sample, this clone was seen a few times. The chain combines TRBV5-5 with TRBJ1-1; the match to TRBD1 covers 10 bases. Trimming at V came to 5 bases and at J to 0 bases, leaving 1 base not matched to a gene. This CDR3 region has 14 residues. The germline gives CDR1 SGHKS, CDR2 YYEKEE (reference sequence). CDR3: CASRDRGMNTEAFF. The CDR3 nucleotides are TGTGCCAGCAGGGACAGGGGGATGAACACTGAAGCTTTCTTT. Together with reference TRBV5-5 and TRBJ1-1, the CDR3 gives the full variable domain: DAGVTQSPTHLIKTRGQQVTLRCSPISGHKSVSWYQQVLGQGPQFIFQYYEKEERGRGNFPDRFSARQFPNYSSELNVNALLLGDSALYLCASRDRGMNTEAFFGQGTRLTVV.

The rearrangement links TRBV4-1 to TRBJ1-5; TRBD1 is a possible D gene (6 bases). The V end lost 3 bases, the J end lost 6 bases, and 9 bases lay between the germline ends. The germline V gene encodes CDR1 MGHRA and CDR2 YSYEKL. This CDR3 spans 13 amino acids. This CDR3 reads CASSQLQGQPQHF. DNA for the CDR3: TGCGCCAGCAGCCAGCTACAGGGTCAGCCCCAGCATTTT.

This chain connects TRBV9 to TRBJ1-6; D uncertain. The ends were cut back, 0 bases at V and 7 bases at J, with 11 bases in the middle. Germline CDR1 reads SGDLS; CDR2 reads YYNGEE. This CDR3 has 15 residues. The CDR3 region has the DNA TGTGCCAGCAGCGTAGGGAACGGACTGAATTCACCCCTCCACTTT. Translation gives CASSVGNGLNSPLHF.

V usage is TRBV27 and J usage is TRBJ2-7, with 10 nucleotides matching TRBD1. V lost 2 bases to trimming and J lost 3 bases; unmatched junction nucleotides: 4. The germline V gene has CDR1 MNHEY and CDR2 SMNVEV (reference sequence). The CDR3 length is 15 residues. The CDR3 DNA is TGTGCCAGCAGTTTAAGTCGGGACAGGGGCTACGAGCAGTACTTC. Its translation is CASSLSRDRGYEQYF.

The V call is TRBV5-1, the J call TRBJ1-1, with a tentative D call TRBD1 (5 bases). Trimming left V 0 bases short and J 1 base short, with 7 bases between. Germline CDR1 and CDR2: SGHRS and YFSETQ. The CDR3 consists of 14 residues. CDR3 bases: TGCGCCAGCAGCTTGGAAAGGGGGAACACTGAAGCTTTCTTT. It translates to CASSLERGNTEAFF.

V usage is TRBV19 and J usage is TRBJ1-5, with 10 bases aligning to TRBD1. The V and J ends lost 1 base and 6 bases, in that order; junction bases with no gene match: 0. This CDR3 region has 14 residues. Germline lookup yields CDR1 LNHDA and CDR2 SQIVND (reference sequence). CDR3 residues: CASSIGTGGQPQHF. The CDR3 nucleotides read TGTGCCAGTAGTATAGGGACAGGGGGTCAGCCCCAGCATTTT. Full variable domain (outside the CDR3, taken from reference TRBV19 and TRBJ1-5): DGGITQSPKYLFRKEGQNVTLSCEQNLNHDAMYWYRQDPGQGLRLIYYSQIVNDFQKGDIAEGYSVSREKKESFPLTVTSAQKNPTAFYLCASSIGTGGQPQHFGDGTRLSIL.